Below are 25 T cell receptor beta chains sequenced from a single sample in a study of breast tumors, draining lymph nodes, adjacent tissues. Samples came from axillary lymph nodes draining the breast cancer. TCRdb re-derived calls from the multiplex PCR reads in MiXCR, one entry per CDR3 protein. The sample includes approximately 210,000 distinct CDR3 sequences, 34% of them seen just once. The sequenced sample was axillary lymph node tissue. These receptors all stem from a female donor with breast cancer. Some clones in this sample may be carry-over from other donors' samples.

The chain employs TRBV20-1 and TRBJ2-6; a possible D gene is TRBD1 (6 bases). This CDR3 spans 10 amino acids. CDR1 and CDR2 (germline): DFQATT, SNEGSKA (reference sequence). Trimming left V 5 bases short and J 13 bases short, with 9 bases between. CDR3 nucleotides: TGCAGTGCTTACAGGGCTGTCCTGACTTTC. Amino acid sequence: CSAYRAVLTF.

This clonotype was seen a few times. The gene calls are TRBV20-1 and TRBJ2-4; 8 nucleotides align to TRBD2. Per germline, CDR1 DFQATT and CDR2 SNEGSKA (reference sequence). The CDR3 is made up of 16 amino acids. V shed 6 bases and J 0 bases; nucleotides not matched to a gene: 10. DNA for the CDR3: TGCAGTGCCGAAATTACTAGCGGTCTAGCCAAAAACATTCAGTACTTC. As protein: CSAEITSGLAKNIQYF.

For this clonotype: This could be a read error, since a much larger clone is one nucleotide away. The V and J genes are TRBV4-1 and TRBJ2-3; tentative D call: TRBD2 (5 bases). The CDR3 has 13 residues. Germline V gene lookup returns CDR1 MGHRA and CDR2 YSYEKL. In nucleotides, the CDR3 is TGCGCCAACAGCCAAAATCGCGGGGATACGCAGTATTTT. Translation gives CANSQNRGDTQYF.

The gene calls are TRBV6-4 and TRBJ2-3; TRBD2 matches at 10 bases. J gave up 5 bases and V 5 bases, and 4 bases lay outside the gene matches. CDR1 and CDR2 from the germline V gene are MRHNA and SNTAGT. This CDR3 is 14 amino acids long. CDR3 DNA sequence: TGTGCCAGCAGTAGCGGGGGGGCCGAAGATACGCAGTATTTT. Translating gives CASSSGGAEDTQYF.

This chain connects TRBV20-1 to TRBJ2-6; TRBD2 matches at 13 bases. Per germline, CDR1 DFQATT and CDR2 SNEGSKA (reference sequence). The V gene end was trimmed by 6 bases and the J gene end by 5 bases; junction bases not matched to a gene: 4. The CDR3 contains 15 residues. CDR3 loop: CSARGTSGRANVLTF. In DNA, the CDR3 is TGCAGTGCCCGAGGGACTAGCGGGAGGGCCAACGTCCTGACTTTC.

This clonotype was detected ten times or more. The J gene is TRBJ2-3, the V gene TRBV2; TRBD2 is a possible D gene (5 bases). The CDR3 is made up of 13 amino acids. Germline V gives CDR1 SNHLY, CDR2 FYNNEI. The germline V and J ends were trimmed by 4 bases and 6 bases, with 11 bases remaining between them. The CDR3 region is CASSAYRGDTQYF. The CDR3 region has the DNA TGTGCCAGCAGTGCGTATCGAGGGGATACGCAGTATTTT.

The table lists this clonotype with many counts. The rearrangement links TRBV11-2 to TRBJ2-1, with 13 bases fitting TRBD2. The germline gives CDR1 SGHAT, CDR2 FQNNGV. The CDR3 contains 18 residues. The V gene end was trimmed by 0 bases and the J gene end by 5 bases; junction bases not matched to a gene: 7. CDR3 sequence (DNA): TGTGCCAGCAGCTTAGATACAAGGGGACTAGCGGGGAACAATGAGCAGTTCTTC. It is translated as CASSLDTRGLAGNNEQFF.

The CDR3 region has the DNA TGCAGTGCTAGAAGGACAGGGGGGCGTATGCCCCAGTACTTC. Its protein is CSARRTGGRMPQYF. This chain joins TRBV20-1 and TRBJ2-5, with 10 bases lining up with TRBD1. CDR1 DFQATT and CDR2 SNEGSKA come from the germline V gene (reference sequence). The V and J ends lost 2 bases and 9 bases, in that order; junction bases with no gene match: 9. The CDR3 contains 14 residues.

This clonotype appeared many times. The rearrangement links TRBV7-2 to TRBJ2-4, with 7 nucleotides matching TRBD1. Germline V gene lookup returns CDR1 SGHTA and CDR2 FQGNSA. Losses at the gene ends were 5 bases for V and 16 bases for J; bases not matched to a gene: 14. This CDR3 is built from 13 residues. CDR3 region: CASSETGTASCYF. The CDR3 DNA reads TGTGCCAGCAGCGAGACCGGGACAGCGAGTTGCTACTTC.

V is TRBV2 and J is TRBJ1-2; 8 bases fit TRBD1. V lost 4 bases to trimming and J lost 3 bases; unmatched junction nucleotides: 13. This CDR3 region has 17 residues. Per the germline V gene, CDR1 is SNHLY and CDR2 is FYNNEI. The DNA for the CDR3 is TGTGCCAGCAGTGCAGGACAGGGTCGTCAGGGGGACTATGGCTACACCTTC. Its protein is CASSAGQGRQGDYGYTF.

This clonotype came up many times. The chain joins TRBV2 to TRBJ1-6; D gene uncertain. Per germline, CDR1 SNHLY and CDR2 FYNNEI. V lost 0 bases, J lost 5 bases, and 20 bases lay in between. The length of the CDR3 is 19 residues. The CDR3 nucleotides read TGTGCCAGCAGTGAAGCGCTTCTTTCCCCCGGGCATCATAATTCACCCCTCCACTTT. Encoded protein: CASSEALLSPGHHNSPLHF.

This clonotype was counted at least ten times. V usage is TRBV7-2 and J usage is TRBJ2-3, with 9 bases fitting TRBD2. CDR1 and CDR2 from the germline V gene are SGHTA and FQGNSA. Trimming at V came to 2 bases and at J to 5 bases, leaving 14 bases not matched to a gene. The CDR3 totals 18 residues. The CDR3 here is CASSLWGLAGSFGDTQYF. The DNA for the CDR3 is TGTGCCAGCAGCTTATGGGGGCTAGCGGGGTCATTTGGAGATACGCAGTATTTT.

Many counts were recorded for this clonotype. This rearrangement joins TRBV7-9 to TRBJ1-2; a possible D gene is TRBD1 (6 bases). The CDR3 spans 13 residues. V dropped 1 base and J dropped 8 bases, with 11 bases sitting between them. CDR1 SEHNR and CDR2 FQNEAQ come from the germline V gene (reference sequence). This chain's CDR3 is CASSLEAGVGYTF. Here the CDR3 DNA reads TGTGCCAGCAGCTTAGAGGCAGGGGTCGGCTACACCTTC.

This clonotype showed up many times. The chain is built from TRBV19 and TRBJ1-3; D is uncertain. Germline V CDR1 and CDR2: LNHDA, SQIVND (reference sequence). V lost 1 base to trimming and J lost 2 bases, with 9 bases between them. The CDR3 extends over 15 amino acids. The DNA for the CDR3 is TGTGCCAGTAGTATAGCCCGGACGCCTGGAAACACCATATATTTT. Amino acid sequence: CASSIARTPGNTIYF.

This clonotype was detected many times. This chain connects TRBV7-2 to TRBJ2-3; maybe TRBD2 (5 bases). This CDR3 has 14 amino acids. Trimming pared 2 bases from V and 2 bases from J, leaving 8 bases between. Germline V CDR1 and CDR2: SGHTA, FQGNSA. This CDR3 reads CASSLRLNTDTQYF. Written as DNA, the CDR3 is TGTGCCAGCAGCTTAAGACTAAACACAGATACGCAGTATTTT.

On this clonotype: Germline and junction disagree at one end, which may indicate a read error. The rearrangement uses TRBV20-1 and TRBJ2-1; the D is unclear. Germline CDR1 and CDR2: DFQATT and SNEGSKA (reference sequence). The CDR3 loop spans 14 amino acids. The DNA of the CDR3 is TGCAGTGCTAGAATCCTTAGCTCCTACACTGAGCAGTTCTTC. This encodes CSARILSSYTEQFF.

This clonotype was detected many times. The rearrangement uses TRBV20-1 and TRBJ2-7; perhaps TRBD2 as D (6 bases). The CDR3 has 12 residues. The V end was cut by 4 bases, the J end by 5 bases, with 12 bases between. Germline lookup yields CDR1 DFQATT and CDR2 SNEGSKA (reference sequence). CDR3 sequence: CSAMRGFNEQYF. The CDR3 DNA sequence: TGCAGTGCTATGCGGGGTTTCAACGAGCAGTACTTC.

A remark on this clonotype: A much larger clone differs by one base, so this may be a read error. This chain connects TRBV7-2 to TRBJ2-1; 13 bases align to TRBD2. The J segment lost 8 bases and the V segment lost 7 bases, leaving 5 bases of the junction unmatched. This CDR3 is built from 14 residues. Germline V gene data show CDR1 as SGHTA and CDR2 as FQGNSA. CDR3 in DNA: TGTGCCAGCACCATTACTAGCGGGGGGGATGAGCAGTTCTTC. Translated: CASTITSGGDEQFF.

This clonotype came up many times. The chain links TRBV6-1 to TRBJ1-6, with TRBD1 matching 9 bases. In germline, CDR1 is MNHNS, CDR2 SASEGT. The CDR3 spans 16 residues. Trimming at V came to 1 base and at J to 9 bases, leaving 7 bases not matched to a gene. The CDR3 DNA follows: TGTGCCAGCAGTGAAGTCCAACAGGGGGCGGTTTCACCCCTCCACTTT. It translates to CASSEVQQGAVSPLHF.

The CDR3: CATSLAGAETQYF. The CDR3 nucleotides are TGTGCCACCAGTCTAGCGGGGGCAGAGACCCAGTACTTC. V and J are TRBV24-1 and TRBJ2-5; 10 nucleotides match TRBD2. Germline V CDR1 and CDR2: KGHDR, SFDVKD. The CDR3 totals 13 residues. Trimming at V came to 6 bases and at J to 4 bases, leaving 1 base not matched to a gene.

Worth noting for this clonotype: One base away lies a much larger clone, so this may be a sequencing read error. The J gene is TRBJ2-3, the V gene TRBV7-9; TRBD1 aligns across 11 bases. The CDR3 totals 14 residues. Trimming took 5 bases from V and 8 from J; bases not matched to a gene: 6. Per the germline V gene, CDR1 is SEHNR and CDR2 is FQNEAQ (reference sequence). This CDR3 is CASSQGTGGGTQYF. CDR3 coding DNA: TGTGCCAGCAGCCAAGGGACAGGGGGAGGTACGCAGTATTTT.

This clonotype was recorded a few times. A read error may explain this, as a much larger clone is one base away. The CDR3 DNA is TGTGCCAGCAGCTTATACCTCTCTGCGGCCAACGTCCTGACTTTC. Amino acids: CASSLYLSAANVLTF. The V and J genes are TRBV11-3 and TRBJ2-6; D is undetermined. The CDR3 contains 15 residues. Germline CDR1 is SGHNT and CDR2 is YENEEA. Drawing the rest from reference TRBV11-3 and TRBJ2-6, the complete variable domain is EAGVVQSPRYKIIEKKQPVAFWCNPISGHNTLYWYLQNLGQGPELLIRYENEEAVDDSQLPKDRFSAERLKGVDSTLKIQPAELGDSAVYLCASSLYLSAANVLTFGAGSRLTVL.

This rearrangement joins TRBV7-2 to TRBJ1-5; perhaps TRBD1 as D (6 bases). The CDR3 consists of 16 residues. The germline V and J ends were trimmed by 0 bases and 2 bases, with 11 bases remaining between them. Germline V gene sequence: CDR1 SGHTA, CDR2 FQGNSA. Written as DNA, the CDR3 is TGTGCCAGCAGCTTAGCGGGGGGCGCGGGCAATCAGCCCCAGCATTTT. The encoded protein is CASSLAGGAGNQPQHF. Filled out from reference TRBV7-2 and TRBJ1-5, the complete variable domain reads GAGVSQSPSNKVTEKGKDVELRCDPISGHTALYWYRQSLGQGLEFLIYFQGNSAPDKSGLPSDRFSAERTGGSVSTLTIQRTQQEDSAVYLCASSLAGGAGNQPQHFGDGTRLSIL.

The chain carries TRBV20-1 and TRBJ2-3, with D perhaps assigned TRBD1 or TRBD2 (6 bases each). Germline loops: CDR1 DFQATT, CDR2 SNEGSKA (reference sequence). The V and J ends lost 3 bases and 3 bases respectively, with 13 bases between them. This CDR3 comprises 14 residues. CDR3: CSASGGRLTDTQYF. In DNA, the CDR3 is TGCAGTGCTAGTGGGGGGCGGTTGACAGATACGCAGTATTTT.

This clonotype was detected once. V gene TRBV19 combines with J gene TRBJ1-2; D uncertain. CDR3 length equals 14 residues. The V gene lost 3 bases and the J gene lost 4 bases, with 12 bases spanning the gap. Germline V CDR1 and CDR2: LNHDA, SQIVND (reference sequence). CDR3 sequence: CASSIGSDFYGYTF. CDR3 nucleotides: TGTGCCAGTAGTATTGGCTCGGACTTCTATGGCTACACCTTC.